This T cell receptor (beta chain) was documented in a study of T cells in Graves' hyperthyroidism and ophthalmopathy. Researchers took RNA transcripts and amplified the TCR beta CDR3 regions from them. With the HTBI primer set, the TCR CDR3 went through a first round of RT-PCR. One entry per CDR3 protein results from TCRdb running MiXCR on the multiplex PCR reads. The sample includes under 300,000 distinct CDR3 sequences, 20% to 25% of them seen just once. Germline V gives CDR1 SNHLY, CDR2 FYNNEI. J lost 2 bases, V lost 5 bases, and 8 bases had no gene match. The CDR3 sequence is 18 residues long. Fresh peripheral blood, 10 ml, was the source of the PBMCs. Of note for this clonotype: Antigen: not known.

Study findings and constraints: Patients with ophthalmopathy were separated from those with stable hyperthyroidism by a 13 V-J model.

This sequence was found in a man aged 25 to 45 with Graves' ophthalmopathy. The material sequenced was blood. The chain is built from TRBV2 and TRBJ2-2; 13 positions agree with TRBD2. The CDR3 spells CASSPRLAGGLNTGELFF. CDR3 nucleotide sequence: TGTGCCAGCAGTCCCCGACTAGCGGGAGGACTAAACACCGGGGAGCTGTTTTTT.